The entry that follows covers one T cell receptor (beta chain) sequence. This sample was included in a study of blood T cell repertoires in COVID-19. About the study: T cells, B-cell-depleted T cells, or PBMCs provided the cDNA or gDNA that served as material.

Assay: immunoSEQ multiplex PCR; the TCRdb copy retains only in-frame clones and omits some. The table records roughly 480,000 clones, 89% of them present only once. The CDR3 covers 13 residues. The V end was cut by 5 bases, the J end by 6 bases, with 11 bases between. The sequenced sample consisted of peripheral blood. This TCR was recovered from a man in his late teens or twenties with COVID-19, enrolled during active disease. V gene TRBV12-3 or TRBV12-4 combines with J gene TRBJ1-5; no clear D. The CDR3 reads CASSEGLSQPQHF. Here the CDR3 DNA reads TGTGCCAGCAGTGAGGGATTGAGTCAGCCCCAGCATTTT.